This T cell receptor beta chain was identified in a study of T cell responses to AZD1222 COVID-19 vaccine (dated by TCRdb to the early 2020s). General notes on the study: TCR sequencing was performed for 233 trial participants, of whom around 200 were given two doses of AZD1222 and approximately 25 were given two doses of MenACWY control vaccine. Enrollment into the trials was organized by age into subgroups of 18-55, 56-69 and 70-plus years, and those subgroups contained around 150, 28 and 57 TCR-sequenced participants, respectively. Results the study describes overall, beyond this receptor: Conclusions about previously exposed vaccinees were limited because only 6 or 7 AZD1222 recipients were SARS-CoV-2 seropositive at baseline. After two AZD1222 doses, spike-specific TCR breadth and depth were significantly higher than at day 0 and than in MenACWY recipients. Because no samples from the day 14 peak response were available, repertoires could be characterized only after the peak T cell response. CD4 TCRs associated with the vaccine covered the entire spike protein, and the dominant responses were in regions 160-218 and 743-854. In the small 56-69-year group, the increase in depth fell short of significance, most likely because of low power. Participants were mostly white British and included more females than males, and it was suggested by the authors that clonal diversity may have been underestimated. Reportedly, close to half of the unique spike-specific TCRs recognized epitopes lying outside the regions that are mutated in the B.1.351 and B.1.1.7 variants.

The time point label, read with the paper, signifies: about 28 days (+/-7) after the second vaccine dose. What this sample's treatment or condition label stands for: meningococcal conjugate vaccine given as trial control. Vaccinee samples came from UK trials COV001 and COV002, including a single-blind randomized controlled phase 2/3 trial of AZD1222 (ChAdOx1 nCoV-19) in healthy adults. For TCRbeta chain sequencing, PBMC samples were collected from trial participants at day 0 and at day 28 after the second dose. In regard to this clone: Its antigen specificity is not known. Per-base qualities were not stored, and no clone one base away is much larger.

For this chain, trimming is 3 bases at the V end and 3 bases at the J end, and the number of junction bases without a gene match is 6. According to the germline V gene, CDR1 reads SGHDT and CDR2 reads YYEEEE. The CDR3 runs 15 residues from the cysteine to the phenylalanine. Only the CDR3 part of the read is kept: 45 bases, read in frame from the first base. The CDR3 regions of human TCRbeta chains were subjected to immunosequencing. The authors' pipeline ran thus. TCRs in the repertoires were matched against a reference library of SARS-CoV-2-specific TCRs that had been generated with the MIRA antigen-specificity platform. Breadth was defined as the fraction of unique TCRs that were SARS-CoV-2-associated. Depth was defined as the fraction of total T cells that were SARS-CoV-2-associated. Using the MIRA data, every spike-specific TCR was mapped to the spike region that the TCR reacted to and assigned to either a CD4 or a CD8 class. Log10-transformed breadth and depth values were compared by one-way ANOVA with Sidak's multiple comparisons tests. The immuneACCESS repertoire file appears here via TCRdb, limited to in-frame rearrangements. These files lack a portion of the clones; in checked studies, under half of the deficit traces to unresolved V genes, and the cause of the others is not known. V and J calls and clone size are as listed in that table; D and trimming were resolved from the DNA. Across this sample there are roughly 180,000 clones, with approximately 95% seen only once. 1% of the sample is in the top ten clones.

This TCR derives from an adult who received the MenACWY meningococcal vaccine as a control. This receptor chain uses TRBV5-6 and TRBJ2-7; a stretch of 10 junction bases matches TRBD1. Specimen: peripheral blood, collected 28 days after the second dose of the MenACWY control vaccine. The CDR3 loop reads CASSWGTGAGYEQYF. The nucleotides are TGTGCCAGCAGCTGGGGGACAGGGGCCGGCTACGAGCAGTACTTC.